These T cell receptor beta chains were read from a single sample in a study of blood T cells in healthy people across ages. Each CDR3 protein gets one entry after TCRdb re-called the 5' RACE reads with MiXCR. The sample includes approximately 960,000 distinct CDR3 sequences, 25% to 35% seen only once; the top ten take roughly 10%. These data were likewise used in another study, on T cells of mothers and their children.

Material for sequencing was blood. Receptors were obtained from a middle-aged woman in good health. Both conserved end residues are trimmed from each CDR3. The order of the fields is V gene, CDR3 length, D gene, CDR3 protein. A D gene is named only where the DNA matches it firmly.

TRBV6-4 | 11 | . | ASSPEANYGYT
TRBV29-1 | 9 | . | SVRQVDGYT
TRBV7-2 | 12 | . | ASSLALVQETQY
TRBV4-1 | 14 | . | ASSQGNSHPYNEQF
TRBV12-3/TRBV12-4 | 13 | . | ASSAQFATNEKLF
TRBV7-2 | 14 | TRBD2 | ASSPSGAGGTDTQY
TRBV27 | 11 | . | ASSLYLTGEAF
TRBV6-6 | 13 | . | ASSSHRQAAGEQY
TRBV7-3 | 12 | . | ASSFRTRFNEQF
TRBV7-2 | 11 | . | ASSDGTKNIQY
TRBV7-2 | 12 | . | ASSSKDNPGEQY
TRBV15 | 14 | . | ATNRDPGRGNEKLF
TRBV20-1 | 11 | TRBD1 | SAPQGVTYEQY
TRBV12-3/TRBV12-4 | 13 | TRBD1 | ASSLRDSTEETQY
TRBV11-3 | 14 | TRBD2 | ASSSRRGFDPETQY
TRBV12-3/TRBV12-4 | 13 | . | ASSLDRMRDTEAF
TRBV4-1 | 14 | TRBD2 | ASSKDDSGRAYEQF
TRBV27 | 11 | . | ASKVGANTEAF
TRBV5-1 | 14 | . | ASSLRPLGQADTQY
TRBV20-1 | 16 | TRBD2 | SARGPEGGARGGYEQY
TRBV28 | 12 | . | ASSFYAGNQPQH
TRBV27 | 14 | TRBD1 | ASSLLGTGAATEAF
TRBV27 | 15 | TRBD1 | ASSFERDRGQTDTQY
TRBV2 | 11 | TRBD1 | ASTGGPSREQY
TRBV29-1 | 11 | TRBD1 | SAQGEFLAEQY
TRBV12-3/TRBV12-4 | 15 | TRBD1 | ASSRTGGVTGANVLT
TRBV3-1 | 17 | TRBD1 | ASSQTGTGGSRGANVLT
TRBV11-1 | 12 | . | ASSPRTRDSPLH
TRBV11-1 | 12 | . | ASSRRGNQETQY
TRBV12-3/TRBV12-4 | 11 | . | ASRSGGRDEQY
TRBV7-7 | 11 | . | ASSLAQTAEQF
TRBV5-1 | 15 | . | ASSLSPTRSSYNEQF
TRBV29-1 | 12 | TRBD1 | SVDGTEAYNEQF
TRBV14 | 12 | TRBD1 | ASSQGQINNEQF
TRBV7-3 | 15 | TRBD1 | ASSSGTGTQAKNIQY
TRBV7-2 | 13 | . | ASSLARAGANVLT
TRBV27 | 11 | . | ASNLNSYGERF
TRBV28 | 13 | . | ASSLAGARSQPQH
TRBV7-8 | 11 | . | AGSHTAGTGYT
TRBV28 | 11 | . | ASRPYSNQPQH
TRBV6-4 | 12 | TRBD2 | ASSAAGVTNEQF
TRBV24-1 | 12 | . | ATSMDRPYNEQF
TRBV3-1 | 12 | . | AGSQDLTTDTQY
TRBV29-1 | 13 | TRBD1 | SVGTTGERGWGHT
TRBV20-1 | 13 | . | SARGIAMSTDTQY
TRBV7-9 | 12 | . | ASSLRQEQETQY
TRBV5-6 | 13 | . | ASSFAATKVETQY
TRBV20-1 | 10 | TRBD1 | SAGQGFYEQY
TRBV27 | 14 | . | ASSLGGSEDNSPLH
TRBV7-8 | 12 | . | ASSPGDNTYGYT